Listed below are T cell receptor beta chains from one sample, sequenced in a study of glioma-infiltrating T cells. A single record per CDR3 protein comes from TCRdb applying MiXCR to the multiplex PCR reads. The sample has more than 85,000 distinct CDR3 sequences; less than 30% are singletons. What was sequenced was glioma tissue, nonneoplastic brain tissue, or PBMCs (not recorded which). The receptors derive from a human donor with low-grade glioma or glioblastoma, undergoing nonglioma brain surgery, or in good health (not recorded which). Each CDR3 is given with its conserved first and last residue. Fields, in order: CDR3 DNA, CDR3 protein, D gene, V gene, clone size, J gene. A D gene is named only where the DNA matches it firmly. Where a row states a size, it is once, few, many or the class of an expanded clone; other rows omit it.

TGTGCCAGCAGCCCCGCAGGCTTTAACTATGGCTACACCTTC,CASSPAGFNYGYTF,.,TRBV4-2,.,TRBJ1-2
TGTGCCAGCAGACGGGCCGCAGGGGCCTACGAGCAGTACTTC,CASRRAAGAYEQYF,.,TRBV6-1,many,TRBJ2-7
TGTGCCAGCAGCCAACCTGGACTAAGGGGCCACACAGATACGCAGTATTTT,CASSQPGLRGHTDTQYF,.,TRBV3-1,many,TRBJ2-3
TGTGCCAGCAAGGGACAGGGGGTCAATGAGCAGTTCTTC,CASKGQGVNEQFF,TRBD1,TRBV6-1,many,TRBJ2-1
TGCAGTGCTAGAGATCGGGTGGGAGGGCCCCGGGGCTACAATGAGCAGTTCTTC,CSARDRVGGPRGYNEQFF,TRBD2,TRBV20-1,many,TRBJ2-1
TGTGCCAGCAGTTACTCGACGACTAGCGGGGGTAACCTCTACGACGAGCAGTACTTC,CASSYSTTSGGNLYDEQYF,TRBD2,TRBV6-2/TRBV6-3,many,TRBJ2-7
TGCGCCAGCAGCCAAGAGGGGGCGGGCAATCAGCCCCAGCATTTT,CASSQEGAGNQPQHF,.,TRBV4-1,.,TRBJ1-5
TGCAGTGCTAGGGATAGGAAGCGGACCTACGGGCAGTACTTC,CSARDRKRTYGQYF,.,TRBV20-1,.,TRBJ2-7
TGTGCCAGCTCCCAGGGGGAGGTAATGAACACTGAAGCTTTCTTT,CASSQGEVMNTEAFF,TRBD1,TRBV18,many,TRBJ1-1
TGTGCCAGCAGTTACTCGAGGGCTAGCGGGGGCACAGATACGCAGTATTTT,CASSYSRASGGTDTQYF,TRBD2,TRBV6-6,many,TRBJ2-3
TGTGCCAGCACCTTTACCGGGGAGCTGTTTTTT,CASTFTGELFF,.,TRBV6-2/TRBV6-3,many,TRBJ2-2
.,CASPNQTSLYFCATEDNEQFF,.,TRBV7-2,.,TRBJ2-1
TGTGCCAGCATTCGGACAGGGAAACCGAACACTGAAGCTTTCTTT,CASIRTGKPNTEAFF,TRBD1,TRBV14,.,TRBJ1-1
TGCGCCAGCAGCTTGGGGCAGGGGGCAAGCAATCAGCCCCAGCATTTT,CASSLGQGASNQPQHF,TRBD1,TRBV5-1,.,TRBJ1-5
TGTGCCAGCAGCCAGGGACAGAATCAAGAGACCCAGTACTTC,CASSQGQNQETQYF,TRBD1,TRBV7-9,many,TRBJ2-5
TGTGCCAGCAGCTTACCCGTTAACACTGAAGCTTTCTTT,CASSLPVNTEAFF,.,TRBV7-6,.,TRBJ1-1
TGTGCCATCAGTGAACCAGGGGAAACCTATGGCTACACCTTC,CAISEPGETYGYTF,.,TRBV10-3,.,TRBJ1-2
TGCAGTGCTAGAGAAAGCGGGGGGTACGAGCAGTACTTC,CSARESGGYEQYF,TRBD2,TRBV20-1,many,TRBJ2-7
TGTGCCAGCAGCCGGACAGGGAATAATGAAAAACTGTTTTTT,CASSRTGNNEKLFF,TRBD1,TRBV5-4,many,TRBJ1-4
TGCAGCGTTGGGACTAGCGGCTACAATGAGCAGTTCTTC,CSVGTSGYNEQFF,TRBD2,TRBV29-1,many,TRBJ2-1
TGCAGTAAGAGACAGGGCACTAACTATGGCTACACCTTC,CSKRQGTNYGYTF,TRBD1,TRBV20-1,.,TRBJ1-2
TGCGCCAGCAGCTTGTATATAACCTACAATGAGCAGTTCTTC,CASSLYITYNEQFF,.,TRBV5-1,many,TRBJ2-1
TGTGCCAGCAGCTTAGATCGCAGGGGGTTCGAGCAGTACTTC,CASSLDRRGFEQYF,TRBD1,TRBV7-2,many,TRBJ2-7
TGCGCCAGCAGCCAAGAAAGGCCAGGGCGTAACTATGGCTACACCTTC,CASSQERPGRNYGYTF,.,TRBV4-3,many,TRBJ1-2
TGTGCCAGCAGCCCTTTTGGTGAAGCTTTCTTT,CASSPFGEAFF,.,TRBV7-2,many,TRBJ1-1
TGTGCCAGCAGTAGGTATGGGCATCACCGAAACAGTATATATTTT,CASSRYGHHRNSIYF,.,TRBV25-1,.,TRBJ1-3
TGTGCCAGCAGTTTAATACAGGGCGGAAATGAGCAGTTCTTC,CASSLIQGGNEQFF,.,TRBV12-3/TRBV12-4,many,TRBJ2-1
TGCGCCAGCAGCCAAGATCAAAGGGGTTTTGATGAGCAGTTCTTC,CASSQDQRGFDEQFF,.,TRBV4-3,many,TRBJ2-1
TGTGCCAGCAGCCAAGAACTCGGCAATGAGCAGTTCTTC,CASSQELGNEQFF,.,TRBV3-1,many,TRBJ2-1
TGTGCCAGCTCATCCGGGATGAACACTGAAGCTTTCTTT,CASSSGMNTEAFF,.,TRBV18,many,TRBJ1-1
TGTGCCACCAGTGACCAACTAGCATCTTACGCAGATACGCAGTATTTT,CATSDQLASYADTQYF,.,TRBV24-1,many,TRBJ2-3
TGTGCCAGCTCACCTGGGACAGCACAGAATTCACCCCTCCACTTT,CASSPGTAQNSPLHF,TRBD1,TRBV18,.,TRBJ1-6
TGCAGCGGGGGGACAGGAAGCGAGCAGTACTTC,CSGGTGSEQYF,TRBD1,TRBV29-1,few,TRBJ2-7
TGTGCCAGCAGTCCCTGGACAGGGGGAATAAATCAGCCCCAGCATTTT,CASSPWTGGINQPQHF,TRBD1,TRBV28,many,TRBJ1-5
TGTGCCAGCAGTCCTCTAGCGGGAACCTACAATGAGCAGTTCTTC,CASSPLAGTYNEQFF,TRBD2,TRBV12-3/TRBV12-4,many,TRBJ2-1
TGTGCCAGCAGTTTTTCGGGGACAGGCCTCACTGAAGCTTTCTTT,CASSFSGTGLTEAFF,TRBD1,TRBV28,many,TRBJ1-1
TGTGCCAGCAGTTTCAGGGGAGCCGTGAACACTGAAGCTTTCTTT,CASSFRGAVNTEAFF,.,TRBV12-3/TRBV12-4,many,TRBJ1-1
TGCGCCAGCAGCCCCCGGGACCCCGGGGGGGAGCTGTTTTTT,CASSPRDPGGELFF,.,TRBV5-1,.,TRBJ2-2
TGTGCCAGCAGCTTAGATCCTAGGGATGGTTCTCATGAGCAGTTCTTC,CASSLDPRDGSHEQFF,.,TRBV7-2,few,TRBJ2-1
TGTGCCAGCAGTCGGACTAGCGGGAGCACAGATACGCAGTATTTT,CASSRTSGSTDTQYF,TRBD2,TRBV12-3/TRBV12-4,many,TRBJ2-3
TGTGCCAGCAGCTTCGATGCCCTAGCGTACAATGAGCAGTTCTTC,CASSFDALAYNEQFF,.,TRBV7-3,many,TRBJ2-1
TGTGCCAGCAGTTACTTCCGGGAGTCCAAAAACATTCAGTACTTC,CASSYFRESKNIQYF,.,TRBV6-2/TRBV6-3,many,TRBJ2-4
TGTGCCAGCAGATTTACAGGGAACGGGGAGCTGTTTTTT,CASRFTGNGELFF,.,TRBV7-8,many,TRBJ2-2
TGTGCCAGCAGCTTAGAGGCAGGGAGGAGCCACGAGCAGTACTTC,CASSLEAGRSHEQYF,.,TRBV13,few,TRBJ2-7
TGTGCCAGCTCACCTAAGTCATCCTACGAGCAGTACTTC,CASSPKSSYEQYF,.,TRBV18,many,TRBJ2-7
TGCGCCAGCAGCTTGGCCGGGACTACCACCTATGAGCAGTTCTTC,CASSLAGTTTYEQFF,TRBD2,TRBV5-1,.,TRBJ2-1
TGTGCCAGCAGTCTACCCTCCACTGGAGGTTGGGATGAGCAGTTCTTC,CASSLPSTGGWDEQFF,.,TRBV6-2/TRBV6-3,.,TRBJ2-1
TGTGCCAGCACCCTTCTCGGGGGGCGTACAGATACGCAGTATTTT,CASTLLGGRTDTQYF,.,TRBV27,many,TRBJ2-3